Each of the 20 T cell receptor beta chains below was sequenced from the same sample in a study of metastatic and nonmetastatic thyroid tumors (dated by TCRdb to 2018 to 2021). Before undergoing thyroid surgery, none of the patients had been given any kind of treatment. Libraries were built with PCR. Sequencing instrument: Illumina HiSeq 4000. In TCRdb, the public reads were trimmed at Q25 with fastp and aligned with MiXCR, with productive beta chains retained. Within this sample are around 20,000 clones, with 25% to 35% of them counted one time only. In total, the top ten clones hold 8% to 11% of the sample. The sample comprised tumor tissue. All receptors come from a female donor with papillary thyroid cancer or a benign thyroid nodule (not recorded which). Some clones in this sample may be carry-over from other donors' samples.

This chain links TRBV3-1 with TRBJ2-7; 9 bases match TRBD2. Trimming took 4 bases from V and 7 from J; bases not matched to a gene: 14. Germline CDR1 LGHDT, CDR2 YNNKEL (reference sequence). The CDR3 length is 16 residues. CDR3 region: CASSPGLAPIWGEQYF. CDR3 nucleotide sequence: TGTGCCAGCAGCCCGGGACTAGCCCCTATCTGGGGTGAGCAGTACTTC.

This clone appeared a single time. The rearrangement uses TRBV20-1 and TRBJ2-2; 13 nucleotides match TRBD2. J was trimmed by 0 bases and V by 1 base; bases with no gene match: 8. Germline V gene lookup returns CDR1 DFQATT and CDR2 SNEGSKA (reference sequence). The CDR3 extends over 19 amino acids. For the CDR3, the DNA is TGCAGTGCTAGAGCCCCGGTAGGGACTAGCGGGACGAACACCGGGGAGCTGTTTTTT. It translates to CSARAPVGTSGTNTGELFF.

This clone showed up many times. The gene calls are TRBV4-1 and TRBJ2-5; 12 bases agree with TRBD2. The V gene end was trimmed by 0 bases and the J gene end by 1 base; junction bases not matched to a gene: 3. There are 17 residues in the CDR3. Looked up from germline, CDR1 is MGHRA and CDR2 is YSYEKL. The CDR3 sequence is CASSQDTGLAGQETQYF. In DNA form, the CDR3 reads TGCGCCAGCAGCCAAGATACGGGACTAGCGGGCCAAGAGACCCAGTACTTC.

This clone was observed at least ten times. The chain is built from TRBV12-3 or TRBV12-4 and TRBJ1-1; D uncertain. Trimming shortened V by 3 bases and J by 0 bases, and 8 bases separated the two germline ends. The CDR3 runs 14 residues. CDR3 sequence (DNA): TGTGCCAGCAGTTTTCAGGACCTGAACACTGAAGCTTTCTTT. This codes for CASSFQDLNTEAFF.

In its sample, this clone is medium-sized. This chain links TRBV3-1 with TRBJ1-6; D may be TRBD1 (5 bases). This CDR3 is built from 14 residues. The germline V gene encodes CDR1 LGHDT and CDR2 YNNKEL (reference sequence). Trimming removed 1 base from V and 10 bases from J, with 11 bases in between. In DNA form, the CDR3 reads TGTGCCAGCAGCCAAGGGCAGGGAACCTCACCCCTCCACTTT. This gives the protein CASSQGQGTSPLHF.

By its share, this clone is medium-sized (0.01 to 0.1%). The chain carries TRBV12-3 or TRBV12-4 and TRBJ1-2; D gene uncertain. CDR3 length: 12 amino acids. The V gene lost 4 bases and the J gene lost 10 bases, with 13 bases spanning the gap. For the CDR3, the DNA is TGTGCCAGCAGTTCCCCATGGAGTGCCTACACCTTC. Translated, it gives CASSSPWSAYTF.

For this clone: A much larger clonotype is one base distant, so this may be a read error. The rearrangement joins TRBV15 to TRBJ1-3; TRBD1 agrees at 10 bases. The CDR3 loop spans 21 amino acids. The germline gives CDR1 LNHNV, CDR2 YYDKDF (reference sequence). The V segment lost 8 bases and the J segment 4 bases; nucleotides outside the gene matches: 26. The CDR3 DNA is TGTGCCACCTCACTCCCCCATAATTTAAGGACAGGGGGAATCTCCGGAAACACCATATATTTT. Protein sequence: CATSLPHNLRTGGISGNTIYF. The full variable domain, its missing parts supplied by reference TRBV15 and TRBJ1-3, is DAMVIQNPRYQVTQFGKPVTLSCSQTLNHNVMYWYQQKSSQAPKLLFHYYDKDFNNEADTPDNFQSRRPNTSFCFLDIRSPGLGDTAMYLCATSLPHNLRTGGISGNTIYFGEGSWLTVV.

This clone was seen repeatedly, ten times or more. The CDR3 DNA reads TGCGCCAGCAGACGACTAGCGGGCCCCCAAGAGACCCAGTACTTC. It translates to CASRRLAGPQETQYF. This chain joins TRBV4-1 and TRBJ2-5; 10 positions match TRBD2. Per the germline V gene, CDR1 is MGHRA and CDR2 is YSYEKL. The ends lost 6 bases at V and 1 base at J; junction bases unmatched: 5. There are 15 residues in the CDR3.

The gene calls are TRBV19 and TRBJ2-1; tentative D call: TRBD2 (9 bases). Trimming removed 10 bases from V and 10 bases from J, with 29 bases in between. This CDR3 is 16 amino acids long. Germline lookup yields CDR1 LNHDA and CDR2 SQIVND (reference sequence). The CDR3 sequence: CATQGAPGLAFGEQFF. The CDR3 coding sequence is TGTGCCACGCAGGGGGCACCGGGACTAGCATTCGGAGAGCAGTTCTTC.

The chain employs TRBV7-8 and TRBJ2-7, with a tentative D call TRBD1 (6 bases). CDR1 is SGHVS, CDR2 FQNEAQ, per germline. V shed 2 bases and J shed 3 bases, with 14 bases lying between them. The CDR3 has 15 residues. CDR3 sequence: CASSLTTGSIYEQYF. Written as DNA, the CDR3 is TGTGCCAGCAGCTTAACAACAGGGTCCATCTACGAGCAGTACTTC.

This clone appeared a single time. The J gene is TRBJ2-7, the V gene TRBV18; TRBD1 aligns across 7 bases. Looked up from germline, CDR1 is KGHSH and CDR2 is LQKENI. The junction had 2 bases not matched to a gene; V was cut back by 4 bases and J by 2 bases. This CDR3 is built from 13 residues. Here the CDR3 DNA reads TGTGCCAGCTCACGGGACAGTCCCTACGAGCAGTACTTC. This gives the protein CASSRDSPYEQYF.

The chain couples TRBV7-3 to TRBJ1-4, with D perhaps matching TRBD1 (5 bases). Looked up from germline, CDR1 is SGHTA and CDR2 is FQGTGA. The V end was cut by 5 bases, the J end by 6 bases, with 19 bases between. This CDR3 has 16 residues. CDR3 nucleotide sequence: TGTGCCAGCAGCCCGCGTGCGAGGGGCTTGGATGAAAAACTGTTTTTT. This encodes CASSPRARGLDEKLFF.

V is TRBV7-2 and J is TRBJ2-7; D unresolved. CDR3 length: 15 amino acids. Germline V lookup: CDR1 SGHTA, CDR2 FQGNSA. V lost 3 bases, J lost 4 bases, and 16 bases lay in between. The CDR3 region is CASSLSSQGMYEQYF. DNA for the CDR3: TGTGCCAGCAGCTTGAGTTCTCAAGGAATGTACGAGCAGTACTTC. The full variable domain, rest sourced from reference TRBV7-2 and TRBJ2-7, is GAGVSQSPSNKVTEKGKDVELRCDPISGHTALYWYRQSLGQGLEFLIYFQGNSAPDKSGLPSDRFSAERTGGSVSTLTIQRTQQEDSAVYLCASSLSSQGMYEQYFGPGTRLTVT.

This clone was observed many times. This sequence may be a read error, since a much larger clone differs from it by one base. This same CDR3 is encoded by further DNA sequences in the sample. The J gene is TRBJ1-2, the V gene TRBV28, with D possibly matching TRBD1 (6 bases). Per germline, CDR1 MDHEN and CDR2 SYDVKM. The V end lost 4 bases, the J end lost 4 bases, and 10 bases lay between the germline ends. The CDR3 extends over 13 amino acids. Here the CDR3 reads CASSWGRIYGYTF. CDR3 coding DNA: TGTGCCAGCAGTTGGGGGCGGATCTATGGCTACACCTTC.

This clone appeared many times. This rearrangement joins TRBV5-1 to TRBJ1-4, with TRBD1 identical over 8 bases. After removal of 4 bases from V and 0 bases from J, the junction contained 2 bases not matched to a gene. The CDR3 loop spans 15 amino acids. Germline CDR1 is SGHRS and CDR2 is YFSETQ. CDR3 DNA: TGCGCCAGCAGCAAACAGGGGGCAACTAATGAAAAACTGTTTTTT. It encodes CASSKQGATNEKLFF. Full variable domain (outside the CDR3, taken from reference TRBV5-1 and TRBJ1-4): KAGVTQTPRYLIKTRGQQVTLSCSPISGHRSVSWYQQTPGQGLQFLFEYFSETQRNKGNFPGRFSGRQFSNSRSEMNVSTLELGDSALYLCASSKQGATNEKLFFGSGTQLSVL.

V usage is TRBV11-2 and J usage is TRBJ2-7, with D perhaps TRBD1 or TRBD2 (7 bases each). The germline V gene has CDR1 SGHAT and CDR2 FQNNGV. This CDR3 is 14 amino acids long. CDR3 loop: CVSSSIGQGGEQYF. CDR3 in DNA: TGTGTAAGCAGCTCCATAGGGCAGGGGGGGGAGCAGTACTTC.

This sequence joins TRBV7-9 and TRBJ2-7; TRBD1 aligns across 10 bases. Trimming cost V 8 bases and J 5 bases; bases outside gene matches: 12. Germline assignment: CDR1 SEHNR and CDR2 FQNEAQ (reference sequence). The CDR3 sequence is 15 residues long. The CDR3 coding sequence is TGTGCCAGCTGGCGCCCGGGACAGGGGTCTCACGAGCAGTACTTC. This translates into CASWRPGQGSHEQYF.

The chain joins TRBV5-1 to TRBJ1-1; 8 bases agree with TRBD1. The V gene's germline CDR1 is SGHRS and CDR2 YFSETQ. The CDR3 covers 16 residues. V lost 0 bases to trimming and J lost 1 base; unmatched junction nucleotides: 5. In DNA form, the CDR3 reads TGCGCCAGCAGCTTGGAGGGGACAGGATGGAACACTGAAGCTTTCTTT. Amino acid sequence: CASSLEGTGWNTEAFF.

The rearrangement links TRBV5-1 to TRBJ2-1, with D perhaps TRBD2 (6 bases). The germline V and J ends were trimmed by 6 bases and 4 bases, with 14 bases remaining between them. The CDR3 totals 14 residues. Looked up from germline, CDR1 is SGHRS and CDR2 is YFSETQ. CDR3 amino acids: CASISGETYNEQFF. The CDR3 DNA reads TGCGCCAGCATATCGGGAGAAACTTACAATGAGCAGTTCTTC.

This clone was recorded at least ten times. The genes are TRBV19 and TRBJ2-3, with unresolved D. Germline values: CDR1 LNHDA, CDR2 SQIVND (reference sequence). The V end was cut by 4 bases, the J end by 6 bases, with 17 bases between. The CDR3 loop spans 15 amino acids. The CDR3: CASSRSPARSDTQYF. The CDR3 DNA reads TGTGCCAGTAGTAGATCGCCCGCCCGGTCCGATACGCAGTATTTT.